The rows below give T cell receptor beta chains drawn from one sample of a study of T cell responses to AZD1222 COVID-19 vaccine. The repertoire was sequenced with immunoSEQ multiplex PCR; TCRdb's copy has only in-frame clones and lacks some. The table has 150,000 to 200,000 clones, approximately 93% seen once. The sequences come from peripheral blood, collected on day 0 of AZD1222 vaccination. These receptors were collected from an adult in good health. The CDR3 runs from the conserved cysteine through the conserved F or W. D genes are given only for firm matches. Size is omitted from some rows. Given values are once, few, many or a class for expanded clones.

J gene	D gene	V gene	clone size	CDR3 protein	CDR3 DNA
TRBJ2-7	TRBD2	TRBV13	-	CASSLEVAGAYEQYF	TGTGCCAGCAGCTTAGAGGTAGCGGGAGCCTACGAGCAGTACTTC
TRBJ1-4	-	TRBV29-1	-	CSVQGGNEKLFF	TGCAGCGTACAGGGAGGCAATGAAAAACTGTTTTTT
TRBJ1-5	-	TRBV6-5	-	CASRGSVETPSGF	TGTGCCAGCAGAGGTTCTGTGGAGACTCCCAGCGGATTT
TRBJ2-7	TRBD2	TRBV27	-	CASSGTSGRYEQYF	TGTGCCAGCAGTGGGACTAGCGGGAGGTACGAGCAGTACTTC
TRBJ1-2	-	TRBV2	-	CASSWGFEGPYGYTF	TGTGCCAGCAGTTGGGGTTTCGAGGGTCCTTATGGCTACACCTTC
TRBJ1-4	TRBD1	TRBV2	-	CASTNRGGEKLFF	TGTGCCAGCACCAACAGGGGGGGGGAAAAACTGTTTTTT
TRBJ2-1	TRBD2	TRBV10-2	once	CASSLAGGPNEQFF	TGCGCCAGCAGCCTAGCGGGGGGGCCAAATGAGCAGTTCTTC
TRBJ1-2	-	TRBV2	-	CASRNDNYGYTF	TGTGCCAGCAGGAACGACAACTATGGCTACACCTTC
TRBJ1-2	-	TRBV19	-	CASSIDSAGVILYGYTF	TGTGCCAGTAGTATAGATTCTGCAGGGGTAATTCTCTATGGCTACACCTTC
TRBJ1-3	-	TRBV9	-	CASSVATRGTGNTIYF	TGTGCCAGCAGCGTAGCTACGCGGGGAACTGGAAACACCATATATTTT
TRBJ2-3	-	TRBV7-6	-	CASTAGAGGTDTQYF	TGTGCCAGCACCGCGGGGGCAGGGGGCACAGATACGCAGTATTTT
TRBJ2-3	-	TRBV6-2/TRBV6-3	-	CASSNSGVAQYF	TGTGCCAGCAGTAACTCAGGGGTTGCGCAGTATTTT
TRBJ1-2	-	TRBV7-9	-	CASSQGHPGYTF	TGTGCCAGCAGCCAGGGACATCCGGGCTACACCTTC
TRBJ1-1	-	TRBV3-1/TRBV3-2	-	CASSQEGMSEAFF	TGTGCCAGCAGCCAAGAAGGGATGTCCGAAGCTTTCTTT
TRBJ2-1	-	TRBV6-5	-	CASRAPWNEQFF	TGTGCCAGCAGGGCCCCTTGGAATGAGCAGTTCTTC
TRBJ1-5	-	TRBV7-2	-	CASSLWTASNQPQHF	TGTGCCAGCAGCTTATGGACAGCTAGCAATCAGCCCCAGCATTTT
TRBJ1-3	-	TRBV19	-	CASSIVTGTSGNTIYF	TGTGCCAGTAGTATCGTCACAGGGACCTCTGGAAACACCATATATTTT
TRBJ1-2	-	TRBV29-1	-	CSVDSGAGRMDGYTF	TGCAGCGTTGACAGCGGGGCGGGGAGGATGGATGGCTACACCTTC
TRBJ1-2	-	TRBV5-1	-	CASSPAGVRSLGGNYGYTF	TGCGCCAGCAGCCCCGCCGGTGTTCGTAGTCTGGGTGGCAACTATGGCTACACCTTC
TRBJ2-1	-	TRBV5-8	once	CASSLTRTSYNEQFF	TGTGCCAGCAGCTTGACGCGGACCTCCTACAATGAGCAGTTCTTC
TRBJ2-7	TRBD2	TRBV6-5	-	CAIAGGSSYEQYF	TGTGCCATCGCGGGGGGGTCATCCTACGAGCAGTACTTC
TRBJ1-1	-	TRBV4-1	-	CASSQSENFLLMNTEAFF	TGCGCCAGCAGCCAGAGTGAGAACTTTCTACTAATGAACACTGAAGCTTTCTTT
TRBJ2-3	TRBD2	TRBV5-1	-	CASSSGASGRATDTQYF	TGCGCCAGCAGCTCAGGAGCGAGCGGGAGGGCCACAGATACGCAGTATTTT
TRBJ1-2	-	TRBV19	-	CASSIPRLYGYTF	TGTGCCAGTAGTATCCCCAGGCTCTATGGCTACACCTTC
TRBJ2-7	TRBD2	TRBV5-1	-	CASSSLAGIDYEQYF	TGCGCCAGCAGCTCCTTAGCGGGCATCGACTACGAGCAGTACTTC
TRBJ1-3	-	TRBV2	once	CASSEMAVSGNTIYF	TGTGCCAGCAGTGAAATGGCGGTCTCTGGAAACACCATATATTTT
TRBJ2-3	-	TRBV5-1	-	CASSRGGGTDTQYF	TGCGCCAGCAGTCGGGGCGGGGGCACAGATACGCAGTATTTT
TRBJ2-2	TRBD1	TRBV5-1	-	CASSFGQGWAGELFF	TGCGCCAGCAGCTTCGGACAGGGGTGGGCCGGGGAGCTGTTTTTT
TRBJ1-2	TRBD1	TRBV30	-	CAWSPGGSGYTF	TGTGCCTGGAGCCCAGGGGGCAGTGGCTACACCTTC
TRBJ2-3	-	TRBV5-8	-	CASSLDPAPSTDTQYF	TGTGCCAGCAGCTTGGATCCGGCCCCTAGCACAGATACGCAGTATTTT
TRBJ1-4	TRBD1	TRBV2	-	CASSGPTGQGAWEKLFF	TGTGCCAGCAGTGGGCCTACGGGACAGGGGGCTTGGGAAAAACTGTTTTTT
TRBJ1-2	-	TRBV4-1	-	CASSFQGPFFYGYTF	TGCGCCAGCAGCTTTCAAGGGCCGTTCTTCTATGGCTACACCTTC
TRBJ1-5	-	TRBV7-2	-	CASSPGYNQPQHF	TGTGCCAGCAGCCCGGGGTACAATCAGCCCCAGCATTTT
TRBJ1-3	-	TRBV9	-	CASSVGGGGGDTIYF	TGTGCCAGCAGCGTAGGTGGAGGGGGAGGTGACACCATATATTTT
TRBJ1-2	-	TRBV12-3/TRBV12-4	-	CASSRGQIYGYTF	TGTGCCAGCAGCCGGGGCCAGATCTATGGCTACACCTTC
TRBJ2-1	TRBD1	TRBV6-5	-	CASSPSGTGYNEQFF	TGTGCCAGCAGTCCTTCCGGGACAGGCTACAATGAGCAGTTCTTC
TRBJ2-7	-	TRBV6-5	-	CASSPLPGVYEQYF	TGTGCCAGCAGCCCCCTGCCGGGGGTATACGAGCAGTACTTC
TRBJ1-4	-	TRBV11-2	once	CASSYTTGREEKLFF	TGTGCCAGCAGCTACACGACAGGCCGGGAGGAAAAACTGTTTTTT
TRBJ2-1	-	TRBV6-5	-	CASLAGGRQFF	TGTGCCAGCCTAGCAGGAGGCCGGCAGTTCTTC
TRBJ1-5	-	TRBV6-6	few	CASTQSNQPQHF	TGTGCCAGCACACAATCTAATCAGCCCCAGCATTTT
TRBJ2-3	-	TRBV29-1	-	CSVEDRVGTDTQYF	TGCAGCGTTGAAGACAGGGTGGGCACAGATACGCAGTATTTT
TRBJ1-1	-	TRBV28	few	CASSLRAEAFF	TGTGCCAGCAGTTTACGGGCTGAAGCTTTCTTT
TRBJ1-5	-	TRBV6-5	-	CASSYSSHQPQHF	TGTGCCAGCAGTTACTCTAGCCACCAGCCCCAGCATTTT
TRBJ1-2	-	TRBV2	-	CASSDLQYYGYTF	TGTGCCAGCAGTGATCTGCAGTACTATGGCTACACCTTC
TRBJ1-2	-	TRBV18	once	CASSAQPGSYGYTF	TGTGCCAGCTCCGCGCAGCCCGGGTCCTATGGCTACACCTTC
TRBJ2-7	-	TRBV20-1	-	CSASMTSSFSYEQYF	TGCAGTGCTAGTATGACTTCGTCTTTTAGCTACGAGCAGTACTTC
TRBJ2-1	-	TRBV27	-	CASTVGAGYYNEQFF	TGTGCCAGCACCGTGGGGGCGGGATATTACAATGAGCAGTTCTTC
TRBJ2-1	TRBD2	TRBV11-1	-	CASSSTGLAHEQFF	TGTGCCAGCAGCTCAACTGGACTAGCCCATGAGCAGTTCTTC
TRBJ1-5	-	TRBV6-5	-	CASSYIPRSSNQPQHF	TGTGCCAGCAGTTATATCCCCCGGAGTAGCAATCAGCCCCAGCATTTT
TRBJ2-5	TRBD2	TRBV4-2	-	CASSPSGAAGGQETQYF	TGTGCCAGCAGCCCGTCTGGTGCAGCGGGGGGGCAAGAGACCCAGTACTTC
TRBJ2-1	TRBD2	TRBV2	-	CATPGASGGAWVNEQFF	TGTGCCACCCCCGGAGCTAGCGGGGGGGCATGGGTCAATGAGCAGTTCTTC
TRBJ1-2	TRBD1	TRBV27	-	CASSFGTAYGYTF	TGTGCCAGCAGTTTTGGGACAGCCTATGGCTACACCTTC